This T cell receptor beta chain originates from a study of tumor and adjacent non-tumor tissue in lung cancer. Overall study: Around 4.2 million productive TCRbeta reads were obtained per sample on average.

The library came from three nested PCR rounds adapted from ARM-PCR protocols. MiXCR was run by TCRdb on the multiplex PCR reads, yielding one entry per CDR3 protein. This table has about 50,000 distinct CDR3 sequences, 74% appearing once. Study results and caveats: Tumor TCR diversity, when higher, was linked to shorter survival. Tumor tissue had significantly higher TCR diversity than normal lung.

This clonotype was recorded many times. Its cognate antigen is unknown. This may arise from a read error, as a much more abundant clone is one base away. The template was RNA from unsorted bulk tissue. The normal lung tissue was taken more than 3 cm from the tumor edge. The clonotype was recovered from a woman aged 60-75 years with non-small cell lung cancer. The sample consisted of distant non-tumor lung tissue.

CDR3 nucleotide sequence: TGTGCCAGCAACCAAGCGGCGCGGGAGGGCACCGGGGAGCTGTTTTTT. Translating gives CASNQAAREGTGELFF. J is TRBJ2-2 and V is TRBV4-2; 9 bases align to TRBD2. Germline-derived CDR1 and CDR2 are LGHNA and YNFKEQ. CDR3 length equals 16 residues.